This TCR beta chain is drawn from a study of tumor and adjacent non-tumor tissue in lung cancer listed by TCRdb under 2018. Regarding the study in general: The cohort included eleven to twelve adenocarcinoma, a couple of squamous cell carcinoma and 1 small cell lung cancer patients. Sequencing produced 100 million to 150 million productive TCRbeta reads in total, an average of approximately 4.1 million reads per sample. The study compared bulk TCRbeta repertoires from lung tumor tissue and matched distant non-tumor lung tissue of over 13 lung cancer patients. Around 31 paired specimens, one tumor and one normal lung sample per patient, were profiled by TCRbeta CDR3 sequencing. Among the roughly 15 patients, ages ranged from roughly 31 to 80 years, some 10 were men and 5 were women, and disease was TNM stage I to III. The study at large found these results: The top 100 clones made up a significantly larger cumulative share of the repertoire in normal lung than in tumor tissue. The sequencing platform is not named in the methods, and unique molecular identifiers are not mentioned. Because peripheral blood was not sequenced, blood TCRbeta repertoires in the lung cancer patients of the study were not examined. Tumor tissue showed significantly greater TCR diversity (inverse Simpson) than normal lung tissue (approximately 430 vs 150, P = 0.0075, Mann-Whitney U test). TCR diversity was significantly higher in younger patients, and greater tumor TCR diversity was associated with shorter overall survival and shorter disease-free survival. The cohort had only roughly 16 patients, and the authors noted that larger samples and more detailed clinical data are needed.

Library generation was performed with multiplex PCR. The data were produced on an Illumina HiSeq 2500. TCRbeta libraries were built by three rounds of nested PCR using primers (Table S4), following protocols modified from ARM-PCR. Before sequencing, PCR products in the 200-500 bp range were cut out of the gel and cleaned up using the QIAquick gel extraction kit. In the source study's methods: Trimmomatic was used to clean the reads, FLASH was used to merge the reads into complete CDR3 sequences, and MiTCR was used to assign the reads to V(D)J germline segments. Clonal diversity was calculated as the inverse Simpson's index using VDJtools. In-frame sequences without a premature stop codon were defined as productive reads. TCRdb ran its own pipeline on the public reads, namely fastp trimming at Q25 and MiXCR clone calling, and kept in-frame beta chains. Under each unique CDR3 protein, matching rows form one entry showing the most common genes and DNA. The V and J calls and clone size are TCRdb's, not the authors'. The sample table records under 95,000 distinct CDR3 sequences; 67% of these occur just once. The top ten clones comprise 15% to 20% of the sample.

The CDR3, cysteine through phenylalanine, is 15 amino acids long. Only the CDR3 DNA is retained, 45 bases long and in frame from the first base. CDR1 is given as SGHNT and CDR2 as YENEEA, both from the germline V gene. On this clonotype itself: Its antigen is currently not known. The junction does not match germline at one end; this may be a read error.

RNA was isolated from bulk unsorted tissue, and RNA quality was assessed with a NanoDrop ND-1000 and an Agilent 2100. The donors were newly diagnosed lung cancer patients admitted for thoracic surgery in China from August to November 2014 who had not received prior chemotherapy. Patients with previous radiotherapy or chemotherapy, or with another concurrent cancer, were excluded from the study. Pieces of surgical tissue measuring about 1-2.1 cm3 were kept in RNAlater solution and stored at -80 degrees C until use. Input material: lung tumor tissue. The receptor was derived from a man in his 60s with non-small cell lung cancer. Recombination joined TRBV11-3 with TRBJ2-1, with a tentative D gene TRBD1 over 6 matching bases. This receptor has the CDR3 CASSLEGQGMDKQFF. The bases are TGTGCCAGCAGTTTAGAGGGACAAGGGATGGATAAGCAGTTCTTC.